The T cell receptor (beta chain) described here comes from a study of response to subunit inactivated influenza vaccine. TCRdb re-analysed the RT-PCR reads in MiXCR, keeping a single row per CDR3 protein. The repertoire holds about 190,000 distinct CDR3 sequences, with about an eighth as singletons. This clonotype was seen a handful of times. Germline loops: CDR1 DFQATT, CDR2 SNEGSKA (reference sequence). The CDR3 is 17 residues long. The V gene lost 0 bases and the J gene lost 3 bases, with 19 bases spanning the gap. The chain combines TRBV20-1 with TRBJ2-3; D is possibly TRBD2 (6 bases). This specimen was CD8+ T cells sorted from PBMCs, taken roughly 5 days after vaccination. The TCR sequence derives from a man between 50 and 59 years old who received an inactivated influenza vaccine. The CDR3 here is CSARDIFGGISTDTQYF. DNA for the CDR3: TGCAGTGCTAGAGATATTTTTGGCGGGATCTCTACAGATACGCAGTATTTT.